The 27 T cell receptor beta chains reported below all come from one sample, sequenced in a study of blood T cell repertoires in COVID-19. Some clones are missing from TCRdb's copy, which holds only in-frame ones; the method was immunoSEQ multiplex PCR. In the table there are some 510,000 clones, over 75% of which are singletons. Specimen: PBMCs or T cells enriched from blood (not recorded which). All receptors come from a woman in her forties who had recovered from COVID-19.

This clone was found once. J is TRBJ2-5 and V is TRBV25-1; 9 bases fit TRBD2. The V gene end was trimmed by 2 bases and the J gene end by 2 bases; junction bases not matched to a gene: 0. From germline, CDR1 is MGHDK and CDR2 SYGVNS. The CDR3 length is 14 residues. CDR3 amino acids: CASSELAGQETQYF. The DNA of the CDR3 is TGTGCCAGCAGTGAACTAGCGGGACAAGAGACCCAGTACTTC. The entire variable domain, with the rest obtained from reference TRBV25-1 and TRBJ2-5, is as follows: EADIYQTPRYLVIGTGKKITLECSQTMGHDKMYWYQQDPGMELHLIHYSYGVNSTEKGDLSSESTVSRIRTEHFPLTLESARPSHTSQYLCASSELAGQETQYFGPGTRLLVL.

The chain links TRBV6-2 or TRBV6-3 to TRBJ2-7; unclear D gene. CDR1 is MNHEY, CDR2 SVGEGT, per germline. The CDR3 spans 13 residues. Trimming removed 6 bases at V and 7 bases at J, with 16 bases between. The CDR3 nucleotides are TGTGCCAGCAGCTCCTCCGGTTCCCGGGAGCAGTACTTC. As protein: CASSSSGSREQYF.

The V gene is TRBV9, the J gene TRBJ1-1; tentative D call: TRBD1 (6 bases). The CDR3 spans 16 residues. Trimming took 3 bases from V and 3 from J, leaving 18 bases between them. Germline V CDR1 and CDR2: SGDLS, YYNGEE. CDR3 amino acids: CASSAQPGHFDTEAFF. As DNA, the CDR3 is TGTGCCAGCAGCGCCCAACCGGGACACTTTGACACTGAAGCTTTCTTT.

The J gene is TRBJ1-1, the V gene TRBV12-3 or TRBV12-4; D is unclear. CDR3 length: 13 amino acids. Trimming took 7 bases from V and 6 from J, leaving 15 bases between them. CDR3 bases: TGTGCCAGCACCCCCGGGATTGGCGCTGAAGCTTTCTTT. Protein product: CASTPGIGAEAFF.

The chain has TRBV27 and TRBJ2-7; 9 nucleotides align to TRBD1. The CDR3 is 14 amino acids. With 3 bases clipped from V and 6 bases from J, the junction kept 6 bases outside the gene matches. Germline V gives CDR1 MNHEY, CDR2 SMNVEV (reference sequence). The CDR3 loop reads CASSLGTGPSEQYF. The DNA of the CDR3 is TGTGCCAGCAGTTTGGGGACAGGGCCAAGCGAGCAGTACTTC.

This chain connects TRBV2 to TRBJ2-2; TRBD2 aligns across 10 bases. Germline assignment: CDR1 SNHLY and CDR2 FYNNEI. Germline trimming cut 4 bases from V and 4 bases from J; bases unmatched to any gene: 6. The CDR3 covers 16 residues. The CDR3 DNA is TGTGCCAGCAGTGCTTTAGCGGGAGGCGTCACCGGGGAGCTGTTTTTT. Its protein product is CASSALAGGVTGELFF.

The chain links TRBV27 to TRBJ1-1, with D maybe TRBD1 (6 bases). The V end lost 7 bases, the J end lost 0 bases, and 21 bases lay between the germline ends. Germline V gene sequence: CDR1 MNHEY, CDR2 SMNVEV (reference sequence). The CDR3 consists of 17 residues. The chain's CDR3 is CASNPMGAEGMNTEAFF. CDR3 sequence (DNA): TGTGCCAGCAATCCCATGGGGGCCGAGGGGATGAACACTGAAGCTTTCTTT.

The gene calls are TRBV6-5 and TRBJ2-5; 7 bases line up with TRBD2. The length of the CDR3 is 15 residues. V trimming: 7 bases; J trimming: 1 base; junction bases outside the gene matches: 9. Germline V gene sequence: CDR1 MNHEY, CDR2 SVGAGI. In DNA form, the CDR3 reads TGTGCCAGCATGGGCGGGAGCGTGCCCCAAGAGACCCAGTACTTC. It codes for CASMGGSVPQETQYF.

This clone was counted between two and nine times. This rearrangement joins TRBV6-2 or TRBV6-3 to TRBJ1-5; 7 bases agree with TRBD1. The CDR3 is 18 amino acids. J gave up 0 bases and V 0 bases, and 8 bases lay outside the gene matches. CDR1 is MNHEY, CDR2 SVGEGT, per germline. DNA of the CDR3: TGTGCCAGCAGTTACTCGTTTCGGGACAGTATTAGCAATCAGCCCCAGCATTTT. Protein product: CASSYSFRDSISNQPQHF.

The chain combines TRBV4-2 with TRBJ1-1; D unclear. The V gene's germline CDR1 is LGHNA and CDR2 YNFKEQ. Trimming cost V 0 bases and J 2 bases, with 10 bases left between them. The CDR3 extends over 15 amino acids. The CDR3 region has the DNA TGTGCCAGCAGCCAAGAACAGATTCCTAACACTGAAGCTTTCTTT. It is translated as CASSQEQIPNTEAFF.

The rearrangement links TRBV20-1 to TRBJ2-1, with unresolved D. V was trimmed by 4 bases and J by 7 bases, leaving 5 bases between them. The CDR3 covers 10 residues. CDR1 and CDR2 (germline): DFQATT, SNEGSKA (reference sequence). The CDR3 sequence is CSATENEQFF. The CDR3 region has the DNA TGCAGTGCTACGGAGAATGAGCAGTTCTTC.

The chain couples TRBV19 to TRBJ1-5; 10 nucleotides line up with TRBD1. The CDR3 is made up of 16 amino acids. In germline, CDR1 is LNHDA, CDR2 SQIVND (reference sequence). V was clipped by 5 bases and J by 4 bases; unmatched bases: 8. CDR3 nucleotide sequence: TGTGCCAGTAGTGCGATAGGACAGGGGGGGAATCAGCCCCAGCATTTT. Translating gives CASSAIGQGGNQPQHF.

The CDR3 DNA reads as TGTGCCAGCTCACCACGCTCCACTAGCGGGAGCAATGAGCAGTTCTTC. This encodes CASSPRSTSGSNEQFF. J is TRBJ2-1 and V is TRBV18; TRBD2 matches 11 bases. V lost 1 base and J lost 6; bases outside the gene matches: 5. The CDR3 loop spans 16 amino acids. Germline-derived CDR1 and CDR2 are KGHSH and LQKENI.

The chain employs TRBV7-2 and TRBJ1-4; 8 bases align to TRBD1. The CDR3 sequence is 15 residues long. V lost 5 bases, J lost 8 bases, and 10 bases stayed unmatched. Germline CDR1 and CDR2: SGHTA and FQGNSA. The DNA of the CDR3 is TGTGCCAGCAGCCCCGGACAGGGAGGAAAGGAAAAACTGTTTTTT. This gives the protein CASSPGQGGKEKLFF. Together with reference TRBV7-2 and TRBJ1-4, the CDR3 gives the full variable domain: GAGVSQSPSNKVTEKGKDVELRCDPISGHTALYWYRQSLGQGLEFLIYFQGNSAPDKSGLPSDRFSAERTGGSVSTLTIQRTQQEDSAVYLCASSPGQGGKEKLFFGSGTQLSVL.

The gene calls are TRBV7-9 and TRBJ2-3; 7 bases agree with TRBD2. CDR1 and CDR2 from the germline V gene are SEHNR and FQNEAQ (reference sequence). After removal of 4 bases from V and 2 bases from J, the junction contained 6 bases not matched to a gene. CDR3 length equals 15 residues. Written as DNA, the CDR3 is TGTGCCAGCAGCTCTATTGGGACTACCACAGATACGCAGTATTTT. Translating it yields CASSSIGTTTDTQYF. The full variable domain, completed using reference TRBV7-9 and TRBJ2-3, is DTGVSQNPRHKITKRGQNVTFRCDPISEHNRLYWYRQTLGQGPEFLTYFQNEAQLEKSRLLSDRFSAERPKGSFSTLEIQRTEQGDSAMYLCASSSIGTTTDTQYFGPGTRLTVL.

The gene calls are TRBV29-1 and TRBJ1-1; 7 positions agree with TRBD1. V was clipped by 7 bases and J by 1 base; unmatched bases: 9. Germline V CDR1 and CDR2: SQVTM, ANQGSEA. CDR3 length equals 14 residues. DNA of the CDR3: TGCAGCGCCCGTGAGGGACAGACGAACACTGAAGCTTTCTTT. Translation: CSAREGQTNTEAFF.

J is TRBJ2-1 and V is TRBV9, with 8 bases lining up with TRBD1. The CDR3 consists of 16 residues. The germline gives CDR1 SGDLS, CDR2 YYNGEE. Trimming cost V 0 bases and J 6 bases; bases outside gene matches: 8. DNA of the CDR3: TGTGCCAGCAGCGTAGGCGACCGGACAGGGAGCAATGAGCAGTTCTTC. The encoded protein is CASSVGDRTGSNEQFF. Supplemented by reference TRBV9 and TRBJ2-1, the full variable domain reads DSGVTQTPKHLITATGQRVTLRCSPRSGDLSVYWYQQSLDQGLQFLIQYYNGEERAKGNILERFSAQQFPDLHSELNLSSLELGDSALYFCASSVGDRTGSNEQFFGPGTRLTVL.

The chain couples TRBV10-3 to TRBJ1-5, with 12 bases fitting TRBD1. The CDR3 is 15 residues long. Trimming cost V 2 bases and J 8 bases; bases outside gene matches: 4. Germline V gives CDR1 ENHRY, CDR2 SYGVKD. Here the CDR3 DNA reads TGTGCCATCAGTGAGGGAGGGACAGGGGGCGAGCCCCAGCATTTT. Translation: CAISEGGTGGEPQHF.

The gene calls are TRBV2 and TRBJ2-7, with D possibly matching TRBD2 (6 bases). Trimming shortened V by 7 bases and J by 0 bases, and 16 bases separated the two germline ends. CDR3 length: 15 amino acids. Germline V lookup: CDR1 SNHLY, CDR2 FYNNEI. CDR3 nucleotides: TGTGCCAGCACCGGTCTAGCGTCTCTCTCCTACGAGCAGTACTTC. Amino acid sequence: CASTGLASLSYEQYF.

Ten or more counts support this clone. The V call is TRBV7-9, the J call TRBJ2-3, with 10 bases identical to TRBD2. CDR1 is SEHNR, CDR2 FQNEAQ, per germline (reference sequence). This CDR3 is built from 17 residues. Losses at the gene ends were 4 bases for V and 1 base for J; bases not matched to a gene: 8. The CDR3 spells CASSSYTSGIGTDTQYF. The CDR3 coding sequence is TGTGCCAGCAGCTCCTATACTAGCGGGATAGGCACAGATACGCAGTATTTT.

The chain uses TRBV15 and TRBJ2-7; 8 bases fit TRBD2. Trimming cost V 1 base and J 2 bases; bases outside gene matches: 13. CDR1 is LNHNV, CDR2 YYDKDF, per germline (reference sequence). CDR3 size: 18 residues. CDR3 in DNA: TGTGCCACCAGCAGAGCTTCATCTAGCGGGCTTGTTGCCTACGAGCAGTACTTC. This sequence encodes CATSRASSSGLVAYEQYF.

CDR3: CASSLQGASDEQYF. The CDR3 coding sequence is TGCGCCAGCAGCCTACAGGGGGCCAGTGACGAGCAGTACTTC. This sequence joins TRBV5-1 and TRBJ2-7, with 9 positions matching TRBD1. The CDR3 has 14 amino acids. V lost 4 bases, J lost 5 bases, and 7 bases stayed unmatched. Germline V gene lookup returns CDR1 SGHRS and CDR2 YFSETQ.

The chain combines TRBV27 with TRBJ2-1; 12 nucleotides align to TRBD2. CDR3 length: 22 amino acids. The ends lost 5 bases at V and 0 bases at J; junction bases unmatched: 20. Germline assignment: CDR1 MNHEY and CDR2 SMNVEV (reference sequence). CDR3 sequence (DNA): TGTGCCAGCAGTACCCTCGATCCGACTAGCGGGAGAAAGGGGGGCTCCTACAATGAGCAGTTCTTC. This encodes CASSTLDPTSGRKGGSYNEQFF.

The chain joins TRBV19 to TRBJ1-5; TRBD1 aligns across 8 bases. Germline V gives CDR1 LNHDA, CDR2 SQIVND (reference sequence). J gave up 6 bases and V 8 bases, and 6 bases lay outside the gene matches. The length of the CDR3 is 13 residues. CDR3 sequence: CASADRGSQPQHF. The CDR3 nucleotides are TGTGCCAGTGCAGACAGGGGCAGTCAGCCCCAGCATTTT.

The chain uses TRBV11-2 and TRBJ1-6; D is ambiguous. The CDR3 consists of 14 residues. Trimming removed 7 bases at V and 6 bases at J, with 13 bases between. Per germline, CDR1 SGHAT and CDR2 FQNNGV. As DNA, the CDR3 is TGTGCCAGCACCCGGGGTTTCTCTAATTCACCCCTCCACTTT. It yields the protein CASTRGFSNSPLHF. The complete variable domain, with remaining parts taken from reference TRBV11-2 and TRBJ1-6, reads EAGVAQSPRYKIIEKRQSVAFWCNPISGHATLYWYQQILGQGPKLLIQFQNNGVVDDSQLPKDRFSAERLKGVDSTLKIQPAKLEDSAVYLCASTRGFSNSPLHFGNGTRLTVT.

This rearrangement joins TRBV6-2 or TRBV6-3 to TRBJ1-4, with TRBD1 matching over 7 bases. The CDR3 loop spans 16 amino acids. V was pared by 2 bases and J by 7 bases, with 10 bases of the junction left unmatched. Germline lookup yields CDR1 MNHEY and CDR2 SVGEGT. CDR3 sequence: CASSYLDRLMGEKLFF. In DNA, the CDR3 is TGTGCCAGCAGTTACCTGGACAGGTTAATGGGTGAAAAACTGTTTTTT.

The chain combines TRBV5-6 with TRBJ2-1; 11 nucleotides align to TRBD2. The germline V gene has CDR1 SGHDT and CDR2 YYEEEE. V trimming: 3 bases; J trimming: 2 bases; junction bases outside the gene matches: 10. This CDR3 has 18 residues. CDR3: CASSSATSGKPPYNEQFF. Written as DNA, the CDR3 is TGTGCCAGCAGCTCGGCGACTAGCGGGAAACCACCCTACAATGAGCAGTTCTTC.